Described below is a single T cell receptor (beta chain) sequence and its context. Cohort 3 donors counted as recovered after two negative PCRs, clearance, or resolved symptoms. Original handling: Researchers report that nucleated cell counts were estimated from reference gene primer amplification. Profiling relied on immunoSEQ multiplex PCR, and the TCRdb table lists in-frame clones only, not all of them. Clone size and the V and J calls come from that table; the DNA yielded D and trimming. The sample has approximately 150,000 clones; about 84% are singletons. The data are from a study of blood T cell repertoires in COVID-19. With 7 bases clipped from V and 3 bases from J, the junction kept 7 bases outside the gene matches. There are 16 residues in the CDR3. CDR1 and CDR2 (germline): SNHLY, FYNNEI.

Sequencing was performed on PBMCs or T cells enriched from blood (not recorded which). The chain carries TRBV2 and TRBJ2-2; TRBD2 matches at 11 bases. This receptor was taken from a man between 35 and 55 years old who had recovered from COVID-19. DNA for the CDR3: TGTGCCAGCACGTCTAGCGGGGGGCGCTACACCGGGGAGCTGTTTTTT. Its translation is CASTSSGGRYTGELFF.